Described below is a single TCR beta chain sequence and its context. Its antigen remains unidentified. The sample originates from a study of regulatory T cells in long-lasting Graves disease. This CDR3 region has 14 residues. The V end lost 1 base, the J end lost 5 bases, and 11 bases lay between the germline ends. Looked up from germline, CDR1 is SGHVS and CDR2 is FQNEAQ. Time point specified: newly diagnosed GD, antithyroid drugs for less than 3 months. PBMC-extracted RNA yielded the TCR library. An endocrinology department in Xi'an, China, recruited the patients. Study-level findings and limits: In persistent patients, shared public clonotypes (2,741) outnumbered those in new patients (nearly 1,000).

HTBI primers from iRepertoire and Arm-PCR of CDR3 regions yielded the TCR beta libraries. TCRdb recomputed calls from the multiplex PCR reads with MiXCR, one row per CDR3 protein. The sample contains about 470,000 distinct CDR3 sequences, about 16% of which appear only once. The same sample was also studied in work on T cells in Graves' hyperthyroidism and ophthalmopathy.

The rearrangement uses TRBV7-8 and TRBJ1-2; tentatively, D is TRBD1 (5 bases). Sequences were derived from peripheral blood mononuclear cells (PBMCs), sampled at new diagnosis, from a patient treated with antithyroid drugs. The receptor was isolated from a woman aged 25-40 years with Graves disease. This chain's CDR3 is CASSLVGGWYGYTF. The DNA for the CDR3 is TGTGCCAGCAGCTTAGTGGGGGGGTGGTATGGCTACACCTTC. The full variable domain, completed using reference TRBV7-8 and TRBJ1-2, is GAGVSQSPRYKVAKRGQDVALRCDPISGHVSLFWYQQALGQGPEFLTYFQNEAQLDKSGLPSDRFFAERPEGSVSTLKIQRTQQEDSAVYLCASSLVGGWYGYTFGSGTRLTVV.